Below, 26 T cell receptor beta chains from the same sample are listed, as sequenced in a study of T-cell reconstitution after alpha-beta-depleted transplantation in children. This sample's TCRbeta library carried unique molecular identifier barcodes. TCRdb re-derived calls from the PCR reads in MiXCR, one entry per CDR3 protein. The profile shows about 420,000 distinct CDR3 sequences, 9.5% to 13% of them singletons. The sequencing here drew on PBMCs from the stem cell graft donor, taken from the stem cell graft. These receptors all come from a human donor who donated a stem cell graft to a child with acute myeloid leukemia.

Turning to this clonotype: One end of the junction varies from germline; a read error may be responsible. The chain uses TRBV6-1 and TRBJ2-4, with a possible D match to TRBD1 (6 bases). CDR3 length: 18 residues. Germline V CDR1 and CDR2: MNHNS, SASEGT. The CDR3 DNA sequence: TGTGCCAGCAGTGAAGGGGAGACAGGACCCCCGACCAAAAACAGTCAGTACTTC. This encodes CASSEGETGPPTKNSQYF.

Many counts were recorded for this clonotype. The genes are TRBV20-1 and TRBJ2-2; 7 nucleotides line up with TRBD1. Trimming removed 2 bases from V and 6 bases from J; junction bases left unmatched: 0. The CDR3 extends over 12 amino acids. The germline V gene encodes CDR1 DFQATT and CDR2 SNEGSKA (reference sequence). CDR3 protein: CSARQGAGELFF. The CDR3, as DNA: TGCAGTGCTAGACAGGGGGCCGGGGAGCTGTTTTTT.

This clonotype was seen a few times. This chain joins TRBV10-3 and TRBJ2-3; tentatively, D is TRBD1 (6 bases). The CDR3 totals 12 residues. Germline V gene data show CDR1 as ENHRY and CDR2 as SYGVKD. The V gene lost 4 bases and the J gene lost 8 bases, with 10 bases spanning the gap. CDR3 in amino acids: CAISGQEGTQYF. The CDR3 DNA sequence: TGTGCCATCAGTGGACAGGAAGGTACGCAGTATTTT.

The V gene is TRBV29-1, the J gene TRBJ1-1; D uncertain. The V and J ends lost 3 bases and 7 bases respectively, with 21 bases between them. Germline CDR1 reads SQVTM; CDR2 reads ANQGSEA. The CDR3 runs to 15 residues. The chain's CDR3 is CSVDKKGAVHLEAFF. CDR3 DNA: TGCAGCGTTGATAAAAAGGGAGCGGTCCACCTTGAAGCTTTCTTT.

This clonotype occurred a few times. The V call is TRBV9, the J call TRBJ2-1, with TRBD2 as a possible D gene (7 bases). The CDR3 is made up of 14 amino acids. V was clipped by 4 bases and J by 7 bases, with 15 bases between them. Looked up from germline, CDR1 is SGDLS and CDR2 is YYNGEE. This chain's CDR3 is CASSSGGGRNEQFF. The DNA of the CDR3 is TGTGCCAGCAGCTCGGGGGGCGGGCGGAATGAGCAGTTCTTC.

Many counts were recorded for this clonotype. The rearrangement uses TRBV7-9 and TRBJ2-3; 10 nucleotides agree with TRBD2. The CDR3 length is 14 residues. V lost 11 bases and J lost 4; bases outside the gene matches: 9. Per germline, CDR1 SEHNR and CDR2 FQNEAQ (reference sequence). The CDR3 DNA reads TGTGCCCACAGTCTAGCGGGGGAGGCAGATACGCAGTATTTT. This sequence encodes CAHSLAGEADTQYF.

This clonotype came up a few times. The CDR3 spells CASSQDDQPQHF. CDR3 DNA sequence: TGTGCCAGCAGCCAAGATGATCAGCCCCAGCATTTT. The chain couples TRBV3-1 to TRBJ1-5, with no clear D. This CDR3 has 12 amino acids. Germline loops: CDR1 LGHDT, CDR2 YNNKEL (reference sequence). V lost 0 bases to trimming and J lost 5 bases, with 2 bases between them.

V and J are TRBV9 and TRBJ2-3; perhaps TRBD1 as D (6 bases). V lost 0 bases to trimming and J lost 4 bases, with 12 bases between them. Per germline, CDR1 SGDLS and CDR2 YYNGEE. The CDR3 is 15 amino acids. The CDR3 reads CASSVGGLGPDTQYF. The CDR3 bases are TGTGCCAGCAGCGTAGGGGGGCTCGGCCCAGATACGCAGTATTTT.

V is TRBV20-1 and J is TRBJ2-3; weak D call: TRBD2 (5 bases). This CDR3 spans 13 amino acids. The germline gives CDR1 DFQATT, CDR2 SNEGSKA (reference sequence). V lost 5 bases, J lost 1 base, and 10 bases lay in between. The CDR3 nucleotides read TGCAGTGCTGGAGGTGGGGGCACAGATACGCAGTATTTT. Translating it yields CSAGGGGTDTQYF.

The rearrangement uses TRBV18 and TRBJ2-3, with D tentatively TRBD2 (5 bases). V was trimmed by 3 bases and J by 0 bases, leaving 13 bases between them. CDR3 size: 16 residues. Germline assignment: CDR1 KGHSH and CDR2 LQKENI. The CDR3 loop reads CASSPPSLGSTDTQYF. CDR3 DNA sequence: TGTGCCAGCTCACCTCCTAGCTTAGGGAGCACAGATACGCAGTATTTT.

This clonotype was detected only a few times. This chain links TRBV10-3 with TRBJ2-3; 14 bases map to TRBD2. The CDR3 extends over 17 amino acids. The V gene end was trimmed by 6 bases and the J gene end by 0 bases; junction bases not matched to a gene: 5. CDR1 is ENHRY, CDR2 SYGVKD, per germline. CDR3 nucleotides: TGTGCCATCAGCGGGACTAGCGGGAGATCTAGCACAGATACGCAGTATTTT. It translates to CAISGTSGRSSTDTQYF.

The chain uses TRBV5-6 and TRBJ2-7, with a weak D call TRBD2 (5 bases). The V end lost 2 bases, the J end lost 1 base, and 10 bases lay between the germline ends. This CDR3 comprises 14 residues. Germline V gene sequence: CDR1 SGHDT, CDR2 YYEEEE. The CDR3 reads CASSFMSGSYEQYF. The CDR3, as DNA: TGTGCCAGCAGCTTCATGTCGGGGTCCTACGAGCAGTACTTC.

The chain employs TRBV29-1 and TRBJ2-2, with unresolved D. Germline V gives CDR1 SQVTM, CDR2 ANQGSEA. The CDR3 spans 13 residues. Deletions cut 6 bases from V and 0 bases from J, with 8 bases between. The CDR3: CSVRASNTGELFF. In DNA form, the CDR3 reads TGCAGCGTCCGGGCCTCGAACACCGGGGAGCTGTTTTTT.

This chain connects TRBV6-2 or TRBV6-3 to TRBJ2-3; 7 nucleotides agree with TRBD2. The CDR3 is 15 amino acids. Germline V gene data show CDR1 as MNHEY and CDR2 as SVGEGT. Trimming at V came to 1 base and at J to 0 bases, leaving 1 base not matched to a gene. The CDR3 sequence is CASSYLRESTDTQYF. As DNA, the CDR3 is TGTGCCAGCAGTTACTTGCGGGAGAGCACAGATACGCAGTATTTT.

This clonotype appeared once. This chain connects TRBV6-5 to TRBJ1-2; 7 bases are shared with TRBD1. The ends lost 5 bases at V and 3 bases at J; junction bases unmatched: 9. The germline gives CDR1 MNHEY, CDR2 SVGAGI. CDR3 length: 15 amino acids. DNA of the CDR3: TGTGCCAGCAGTAGACAGGGCTGGGGTGACTATGGCTACACCTTC. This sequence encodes CASSRQGWGDYGYTF.

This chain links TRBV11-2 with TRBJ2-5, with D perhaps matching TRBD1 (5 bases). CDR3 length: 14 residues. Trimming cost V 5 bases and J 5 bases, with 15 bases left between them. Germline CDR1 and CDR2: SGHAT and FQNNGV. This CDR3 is CASSPTSRGETQYF. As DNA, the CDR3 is TGTGCCAGCAGCCCCACCAGTAGGGGTGAGACCCAGTACTTC.

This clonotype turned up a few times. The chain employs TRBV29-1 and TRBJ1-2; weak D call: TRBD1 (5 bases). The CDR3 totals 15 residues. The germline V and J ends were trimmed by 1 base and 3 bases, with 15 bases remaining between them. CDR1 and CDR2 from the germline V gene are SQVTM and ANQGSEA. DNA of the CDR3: TGCAGCGTTGAAGCGACAACCTGGGGGGACTATGGCTACACCTTC. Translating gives CSVEATTWGDYGYTF.

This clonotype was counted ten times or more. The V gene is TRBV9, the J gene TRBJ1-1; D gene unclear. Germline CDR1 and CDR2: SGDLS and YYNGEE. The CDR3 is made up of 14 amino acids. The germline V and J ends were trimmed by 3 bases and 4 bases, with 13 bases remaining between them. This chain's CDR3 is CASSAIPEGTEAFF. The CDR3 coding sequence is TGTGCCAGCAGCGCCATCCCCGAGGGCACTGAAGCTTTCTTT.

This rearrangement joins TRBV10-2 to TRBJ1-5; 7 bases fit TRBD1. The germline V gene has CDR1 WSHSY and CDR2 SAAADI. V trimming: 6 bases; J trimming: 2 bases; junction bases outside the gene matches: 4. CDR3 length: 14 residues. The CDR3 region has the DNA TGCGCCAGCAGATCGACAGGGCGCAATCAGCCCCAGCATTTT. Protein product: CASRSTGRNQPQHF.

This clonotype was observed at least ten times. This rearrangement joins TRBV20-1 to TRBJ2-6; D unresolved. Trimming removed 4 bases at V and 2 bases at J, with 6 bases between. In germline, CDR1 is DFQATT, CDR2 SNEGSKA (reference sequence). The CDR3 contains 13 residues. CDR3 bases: TGCAGTGCTAACCCCCCTGGGGCCAACGTCCTGACTTTC. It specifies CSANPPGANVLTF.

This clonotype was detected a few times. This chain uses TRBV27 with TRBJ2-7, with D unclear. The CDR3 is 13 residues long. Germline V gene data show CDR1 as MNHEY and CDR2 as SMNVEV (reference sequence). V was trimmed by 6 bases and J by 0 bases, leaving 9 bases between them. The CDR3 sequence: CASSRGSSYEQYV. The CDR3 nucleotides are TGTGCCAGCAGCAGAGGTAGCTCCTACGAGCAGTACGTC.

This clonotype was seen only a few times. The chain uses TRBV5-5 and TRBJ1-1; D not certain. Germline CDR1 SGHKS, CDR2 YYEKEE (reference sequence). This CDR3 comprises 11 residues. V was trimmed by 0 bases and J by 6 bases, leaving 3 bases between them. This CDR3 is CASSLVAEAFF. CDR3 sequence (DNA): TGTGCCAGCAGCTTGGTGGCTGAAGCTTTCTTT.

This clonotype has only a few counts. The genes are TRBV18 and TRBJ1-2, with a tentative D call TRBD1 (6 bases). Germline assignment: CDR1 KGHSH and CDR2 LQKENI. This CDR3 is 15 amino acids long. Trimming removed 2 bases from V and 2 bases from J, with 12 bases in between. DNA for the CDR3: TGTGCCAGCTCACCATCCCAGGGGTTAAACTATGGCTACACCTTC. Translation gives CASSPSQGLNYGYTF.

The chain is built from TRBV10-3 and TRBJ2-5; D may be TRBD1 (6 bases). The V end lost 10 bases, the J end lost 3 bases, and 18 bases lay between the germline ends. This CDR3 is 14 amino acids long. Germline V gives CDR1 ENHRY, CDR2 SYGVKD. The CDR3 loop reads CATGAQGIKETQYF. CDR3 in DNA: TGTGCCACCGGGGCGCAGGGGATCAAAGAGACCCAGTACTTC.

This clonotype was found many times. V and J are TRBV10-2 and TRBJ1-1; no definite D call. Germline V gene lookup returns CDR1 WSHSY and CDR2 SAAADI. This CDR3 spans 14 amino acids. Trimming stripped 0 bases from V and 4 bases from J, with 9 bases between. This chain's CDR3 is CASSESLKFTEAFF. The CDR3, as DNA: TGCGCCAGCAGTGAGTCCCTCAAGTTCACTGAAGCTTTCTTT.

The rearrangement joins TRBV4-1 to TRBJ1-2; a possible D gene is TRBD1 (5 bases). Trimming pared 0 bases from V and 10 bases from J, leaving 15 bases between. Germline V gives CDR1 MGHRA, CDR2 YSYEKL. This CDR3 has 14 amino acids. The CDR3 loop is CASSQDGHLLDYTF. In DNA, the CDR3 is TGCGCCAGCAGCCAAGATGGACACCTCCTTGACTACACCTTC.